These T cell receptor beta chains were read from a single sample in a study of control samples from healthy donors and cancer patients. The table came from immunoSEQ multiplex PCR; TCRdb's copy has only in-frame clones and leaves some out. Of approximately 120,000 clones in the sample, approximately 92% were seen once. Sequences were obtained from PBMCs. Source of these receptors: an elderly man with head and neck cancer. CDR3s include the opening cysteine and the closing phenylalanine or tryptophan. A D gene is named only where the DNA matches it firmly. Clone size is shown for a subset of rows, as once, few, many or a class of expanded clone.

j_call: TRBJ1-1
clone_size: NA
d_call: TRBD1
v_call: TRBV5-1
cdr3_nt: TGCGCCAGCAGAACGGGGACAGGGGGCGTTGGAAACACTGAAGCTTTCTTT
cdr3_aa: CASRTGTGGVGNTEAFF

j_call: TRBJ2-1
clone_size: NA
d_call: NA
v_call: TRBV4-3
cdr3_nt: TGCGCCAGCAGCCAACTAAGCGGTTCCTACAATGAGCAGTTCTTC
cdr3_aa: CASSQLSGSYNEQFF

j_call: TRBJ2-1
clone_size: NA
d_call: NA
v_call: TRBV7-2
cdr3_nt: TGTGCCAGCAGCTTAGCTGAGAATATTTTCGATAATGAGCAGTTCTTC
cdr3_aa: CASSLAENIFDNEQFF

j_call: TRBJ1-4
clone_size: NA
d_call: NA
v_call: TRBV15
cdr3_nt: TGTGCCACCAGCAGGACCGGGATGGGAGAAAAACTGTTTTTT
cdr3_aa: CATSRTGMGEKLFF

j_call: TRBJ1-4
clone_size: NA
d_call: NA
v_call: TRBV6-5
cdr3_nt: TGTGCCAGCAGTCCCTCGGGCAGGGAGGATGAAAAACTGTTTTTT
cdr3_aa: CASSPSGREDEKLFF

j_call: TRBJ2-7
clone_size: NA
d_call: TRBD2
v_call: TRBV3-1/TRBV3-2
cdr3_nt: TGTGCCAGCAGCCTTCGGGGGGGTTCCTACGAGCAGTACTTC
cdr3_aa: CASSLRGGSYEQYF

j_call: TRBJ1-6
clone_size: NA
d_call: NA
v_call: TRBV27
cdr3_nt: TGTGCCAGCACCAAGGACTCCAGCTCCTATAATTCACCCCTCCACTTT
cdr3_aa: CASTKDSSSYNSPLHF

j_call: TRBJ2-7
clone_size: NA
d_call: TRBD1
v_call: TRBV19
cdr3_nt: TGTGCCAGTAGACCGGGACAGGGAATCTACGAGCAGTACTTC
cdr3_aa: CASRPGQGIYEQYF

j_call: TRBJ1-2
clone_size: NA
d_call: NA
v_call: TRBV19
cdr3_nt: TGTGCCAGTAGCCTCCAGGCGGAGGCAGACTATGGCTACACCTTC
cdr3_aa: CASSLQAEADYGYTF

j_call: TRBJ1-2
clone_size: NA
d_call: NA
v_call: TRBV5-1
cdr3_nt: TGCGCCAGCAGAATCTCCATGGGACGGCCTGATTCAAACTATGGCTACACCTTC
cdr3_aa: CASRISMGRPDSNYGYTF

j_call: TRBJ2-7
clone_size: NA
d_call: TRBD1
v_call: TRBV6-5
cdr3_nt: TGTGCCAGCAGGGGGACAGGGAGCTCCTACGAGCAGTACTTC
cdr3_aa: CASRGTGSSYEQYF

j_call: TRBJ2-1
clone_size: NA
d_call: TRBD1
v_call: TRBV6-5
cdr3_nt: TGTGCCAGCAGTCGGACAGGTACAACCAATGAGCAGTTCTTC
cdr3_aa: CASSRTGTTNEQFF

j_call: TRBJ1-2
clone_size: NA
d_call: NA
v_call: TRBV29-1
cdr3_nt: TGCAGCGTTGGGTTGGGCTACACCTTC
cdr3_aa: CSVGLGYTF

j_call: TRBJ2-3
clone_size: NA
d_call: NA
v_call: TRBV5-1
cdr3_nt: TGCGCCAGCAGCACACCGGGGCCTAGCACAGATACGCAGTATTTT
cdr3_aa: CASSTPGPSTDTQYF

j_call: TRBJ2-7
clone_size: NA
d_call: NA
v_call: TRBV6-6
cdr3_nt: TGTGCCAGCAGTTACTCGGGGGTTAGCTCCTACGAGCAGTACTTC
cdr3_aa: CASSYSGVSSYEQYF

j_call: TRBJ1-2
clone_size: NA
d_call: NA
v_call: TRBV5-5
cdr3_nt: TGTGCCAGCAGCTTTCCGGGACAAACCTATGGCTACACCTTC
cdr3_aa: CASSFPGQTYGYTF

j_call: TRBJ2-1
clone_size: few
d_call: TRBD2
v_call: TRBV5-1
cdr3_nt: TGCGCCAGCAGCCAGAAGGCTAGCGGGGTTCGAGATGAGCAGTTCTTC
cdr3_aa: CASSQKASGVRDEQFF

j_call: TRBJ1-1
clone_size: NA
d_call: TRBD1
v_call: TRBV7-6
cdr3_nt: TGTGCCAGCAGCCAAGGACAGGGACCGAACACTGAAGCTTTCTTT
cdr3_aa: CASSQGQGPNTEAFF

j_call: TRBJ2-1
clone_size: NA
d_call: TRBD2
v_call: TRBV6-2/TRBV6-3
cdr3_nt: TGTGCCAGCAACCCACCAGTTCGGGCTAGCGGGAGATACAATGAGCAGTTCTTC
cdr3_aa: CASNPPVRASGRYNEQFF

j_call: TRBJ1-5
clone_size: NA
d_call: NA
v_call: TRBV5-1
cdr3_nt: TGCGCCAGCTCCTTCGGAGGAGGGTACAATCAGCCCCAGCATTTT
cdr3_aa: CASSFGGGYNQPQHF

j_call: TRBJ1-5
clone_size: NA
d_call: NA
v_call: TRBV5-4
cdr3_nt: TGTGCCAGCAGCTCACAGGGACTCAATCAGCCCCAGCATTTT
cdr3_aa: CASSSQGLNQPQHF

j_call: TRBJ2-7
clone_size: NA
d_call: NA
v_call: TRBV10-2
cdr3_nt: TGCGCCAGCAGTGAACAGGGACTGGGGGGAATCGAGCAGTACTTC
cdr3_aa: CASSEQGLGGIEQYF

j_call: TRBJ2-3
clone_size: NA
d_call: NA
v_call: TRBV6-6
cdr3_nt: TGTGCCAGCAAAGGGAGCACAGATACGCAGTATTTT
cdr3_aa: CASKGSTDTQYF

j_call: TRBJ2-7
clone_size: NA
d_call: NA
v_call: TRBV10-3
cdr3_nt: TGTGCCATCAGTGGTTATAGCGAGACCTACGAGCAGTACTTC
cdr3_aa: CAISGYSETYEQYF